This T cell receptor (beta chain) derives from a study of blood T cell repertoires in COVID-19. A Seattle source enrolled patients during active infection and followed them longitudinally. Sequenced by immunoSEQ multiplex PCR; TCRdb stores in-frame clones only, minus some. The sample contains about 200,000 clones, approximately 78% of which appear only once. Only one count was recorded for this clone. The CDR3 has 16 residues. The germline V gene encodes CDR1 MNHEY and CDR2 SVGEGT. The trim removed 4 bases at V and 7 bases at J, leaving 9 bases unmatched. This receptor was obtained from a woman aged 65 to 85 with COVID-19, enrolled during active disease. The rearrangement uses TRBV6-2 or TRBV6-3 and TRBJ2-5; 13 bases are a match to TRBD2. What was sequenced was peripheral blood. The CDR3 coding sequence is TGTGCCAGCAGTTCCTGGACTAGCGGGAGTATAGGGACCCAGTACTTC. This codes for CASSSWTSGSIGTQYF.